Following are 27 T cell receptor beta chains from one sample sequenced in a study of beta chain features in type 1 diabetes. Investigators reverse transcribed all isolated RNA, so they sequenced expressed TCRB transcripts. TCRdb's table, derived via immunoSEQ multiplex PCR, lists solely in-frame clones and lacks some. Of more than 250,000 clones listed, over 14% are singletons. These receptors' antigens are unknown. Study-wide points: Shorter TCRB CDR3s, moderately but significantly so, were found in Type 1 diabetes patients in all four CD4+ subsets.

Input material: naive CD4+ T cells from blood. The receptor source for this set is a man aged 18 to 30 with type 1 diabetes.

This chain uses TRBV7-9 with TRBJ2-7, with TRBD1 identical over 9 bases. The CDR3 loop spans 14 amino acids. V dropped 4 bases and J dropped 2; count of bases not matched to a gene: 3. Germline V gives CDR1 SEHNR, CDR2 FQNEAQ (reference sequence). The CDR3, as DNA: TGTGCCAGCAGCTATGGGACAGGGCCCTACGAGCAGTACTTC. As protein: CASSYGTGPYEQYF.

The CDR3 DNA is TGCGCCAGCAGCCAAGACCTCCTCAATGAGCAGTTCTTC. It codes for CASSQDLLNEQFF. The chain joins TRBV4-1 to TRBJ2-1; D unclear. The CDR3 totals 13 residues. The V end was cut by 0 bases, the J end by 6 bases, with 6 bases between. Per germline, CDR1 MGHRA and CDR2 YSYEKL.

This clone turned up a few times. V is TRBV20-1 and J is TRBJ1-2; D gene ambiguous. The CDR3 covers 10 residues. V dropped 5 bases and J dropped 7 bases, with 8 bases sitting between them. Germline CDR1 reads DFQATT; CDR2 reads SNEGSKA (reference sequence). CDR3: CSAAQAGYTF. CDR3 coding DNA: TGCAGTGCTGCCCAGGCTGGCTACACCTTC.

The chain combines TRBV5-1 with TRBJ2-7; possible D gene TRBD1, 5 bases. This CDR3 is 13 amino acids long. In germline, CDR1 is SGHRS, CDR2 YFSETQ. The V and J ends lost 2 bases and 2 bases respectively, with 8 bases between them. In DNA form, the CDR3 reads TGCGCCAGCAGCTTCGCAGGGACCTACGAGCAGTACTTC. As protein: CASSFAGTYEQYF.

V is TRBV7-9 and J is TRBJ1-4, with D perhaps TRBD1 (5 bases). The germline V gene encodes CDR1 SEHNR and CDR2 FQNEAQ (reference sequence). V was cut by 6 bases and J by 0 bases, with 11 bases left in between. There are 15 residues in the CDR3. The CDR3 reads CASSTQGTTNEKLFF. The CDR3 nucleotides are TGTGCCAGCAGTACGCAGGGTACAACTAATGAAAAACTGTTTTTT.

The rearrangement links TRBV5-4 to TRBJ2-3, with TRBD2 identical over 12 bases. CDR1 and CDR2 (germline): SGHNT, YYREEE (reference sequence). The CDR3 extends over 16 amino acids. Trimming took 5 bases from V and 4 from J; bases not matched to a gene: 8. CDR3 amino acids: CASRFGLAGRPDTQYF. The CDR3 coding sequence is TGTGCCAGCAGATTCGGACTAGCGGGAAGGCCAGATACGCAGTATTTT.

This clone came up a few times. V is TRBV6-5 and J is TRBJ2-7; D might be TRBD2 (6 bases). The CDR3 loop spans 13 amino acids. V shed 6 bases and J shed 3 bases, with 12 bases lying between them. Germline V gene sequence: CDR1 MNHEY, CDR2 SVGAGI. The CDR3 protein is CASRHRENYEQYF. The CDR3, as DNA: TGTGCCAGCAGGCATCGGGAGAACTACGAGCAGTACTTC.

The chain is built from TRBV30 and TRBJ1-1; D unresolved. CDR1 GTSNPN and CDR2 SVGIG come from the germline V gene (reference sequence). This CDR3 contains 15 residues. V lost 4 bases and J lost 3, with 18 bases in between. The CDR3 sequence is CAWIGRSPRDTEAFF. The DNA for the CDR3 is TGTGCCTGGATCGGGAGGTCCCCGAGGGACACTGAAGCTTTCTTT.

This clone was observed a handful of times. V usage is TRBV7-9 and J usage is TRBJ1-1, with TRBD1 matching 11 bases. Germline assignment: CDR1 SEHNR and CDR2 FQNEAQ (reference sequence). This CDR3 has 14 residues. Losses at the gene ends were 5 bases for V and 4 bases for J; bases not matched to a gene: 3. The CDR3 coding sequence is TGTGCCAGCAGCCCCGGACAGGGGGCCACTGAAGCTTTCTTT. It codes for CASSPGQGATEAFF.

This clone was seen more than once but under ten times. The chain joins TRBV9 to TRBJ1-2; tentative D call: TRBD1 (5 bases). Germline loops: CDR1 SGDLS, CDR2 YYNGEE. CDR3 length: 15 residues. V was trimmed by 0 bases and J by 2 bases, leaving 11 bases between them. The DNA of the CDR3 is TGTGCCAGCAGCGTAGAAGCAGGGTCAAACTATGGCTACACCTTC. Translated: CASSVEAGSNYGYTF.

This chain joins TRBV7-2 and TRBJ2-3; D not certain. V was cut by 5 bases and J by 2 bases, with 11 bases left in between. This CDR3 comprises 14 residues. Germline V gene sequence: CDR1 SGHTA, CDR2 FQGNSA. CDR3 bases: TGTGCCAGCAGCCCCGGTTCCGCCACAGATACGCAGTATTTT. The encoded protein is CASSPGSATDTQYF.

This clone was recorded a few times. The chain employs TRBV7-2 and TRBJ2-1, with 9 positions matching TRBD1. V was pared by 3 bases and J by 2 bases, with 5 bases of the junction left unmatched. The CDR3 is made up of 16 amino acids. Germline CDR1 SGHTA, CDR2 FQGNSA. Written as DNA, the CDR3 is TGTGCCAGCAGCTTCCCGGGGACAGGGACCTACAATGAGCAGTTCTTC. It codes for CASSFPGTGTYNEQFF.

The J gene is TRBJ1-5, the V gene TRBV6-5; 7 bases agree with TRBD1. The V and J ends lost 6 bases and 0 bases, in that order; junction bases with no gene match: 2. Germline loops: CDR1 MNHEY, CDR2 SVGAGI. The CDR3 sequence is 14 residues long. The CDR3 reads CASRGQNSNQPQHF. CDR3 DNA sequence: TGTGCCAGCAGGGGACAGAATAGCAATCAGCCCCAGCATTTT.

J is TRBJ2-5 and V is TRBV18; 13 positions match TRBD2. The germline V gene has CDR1 KGHSH and CDR2 LQKENI. J gave up 4 bases and V 4 bases, and 3 bases lay outside the gene matches. The CDR3 has 15 amino acids. Here the CDR3 reads CASSRLAGGGETQYF. The CDR3 nucleotides read TGTGCCAGCTCACGACTAGCGGGAGGCGGAGAGACCCAGTACTTC. Full variable domain (missing parts from reference TRBV18 and TRBJ2-5): NAGVMQNPRHLVRRRGQEARLRCSPMKGHSHVYWYRQLPEEGLKFMVYLQKENIIDESGMPKERFSAEFPKEGPSILRIQQVVRGDSAAYFCASSRLAGGGETQYFGPGTRLLVL.

The V and J genes are TRBV6-6 and TRBJ2-7; D is possibly TRBD1 (6 bases). Germline V gene lookup returns CDR1 MNHNY and CDR2 SVGAGI (reference sequence). Trimming shortened V by 6 bases and J by 7 bases, and 16 bases separated the two germline ends. The CDR3 consists of 13 residues. The CDR3 bases are TGTGCCAGCAGCGTCAGGGGAGATCGGGAGCAGTACTTC. As protein: CASSVRGDREQYF.

The chain recombines TRBV9 with TRBJ2-7; D perhaps matches TRBD1 (6 bases). V was clipped by 1 base and J by 4 bases, with 12 bases between them. The CDR3 totals 14 residues. Germline CDR1 SGDLS, CDR2 YYNGEE. For the CDR3, the DNA is TGTGCCAGCAGCGTATCAGGGGTTCCGTACGAGCAGTACTTC. This codes for CASSVSGVPYEQYF. Variable domain in full (rest from reference TRBV9 and TRBJ2-7): DSGVTQTPKHLITATGQRVTLRCSPRSGDLSVYWYQQSLDQGLQFLIQYYNGEERAKGNILERFSAQQFPDLHSELNLSSLELGDSALYFCASSVSGVPYEQYFGPGTRLTVT.

This clone was seen a few times. The genes are TRBV2 and TRBJ2-3, with D possibly being TRBD2 (6 bases). There are 14 residues in the CDR3. V lost 6 bases to trimming and J lost 3 bases, with 13 bases between them. Germline V gives CDR1 SNHLY, CDR2 FYNNEI. The CDR3 sequence is CASRPPGVTDTQYF. CDR3 in DNA: TGTGCCAGCAGGCCTCCGGGGGTAACAGATACGCAGTATTTT.

The chain links TRBV5-1 to TRBJ2-7; perhaps TRBD1 as D (5 bases). The CDR3 has 12 amino acids. V lost 4 bases, J lost 2 bases, and 7 bases lay in between. Germline CDR1 and CDR2: SGHRS and YFSETQ. The CDR3 here is CASSKDTYEQYF. CDR3 bases: TGCGCCAGCAGCAAGGACACCTACGAGCAGTACTTC.

This clone was seen a few times. Other nucleotide sequences from this sample produce the same CDR3. The gene calls are TRBV9 and TRBJ2-7, with 10 nucleotides matching TRBD2. J was trimmed by 2 bases and V by 0 bases; bases with no gene match: 2. Germline V gives CDR1 SGDLS, CDR2 YYNGEE. The CDR3 is 15 residues long. CDR3 region: CASSVGTSGTYEQYF. As DNA, the CDR3 is TGTGCCAGCAGCGTAGGGACTAGCGGCACCTACGAGCAGTACTTC. Full variable domain (missing parts from reference TRBV9 and TRBJ2-7): DSGVTQTPKHLITATGQRVTLRCSPRSGDLSVYWYQQSLDQGLQFLIQYYNGEERAKGNILERFSAQQFPDLHSELNLSSLELGDSALYFCASSVGTSGTYEQYFGPGTRLTVT.

This clone has just one count. This chain links TRBV5-4 with TRBJ2-5; tentatively, D is TRBD2 (5 bases). The CDR3 has 15 residues. Germline values: CDR1 SGHNT, CDR2 YYREEE (reference sequence). Trimming pared 0 bases from V and 2 bases from J, leaving 11 bases between. The CDR3 DNA sequence: TGTGCCAGCAGCTTGGTCAGTGGCGGGCAAGAGACCCAGTACTTC. Amino acids: CASSLVSGGQETQYF.

The CDR3 reads CAWGWTSAETQYF. The CDR3, as DNA: TGTGCCTGGGGCTGGACTAGCGCAGAGACCCAGTACTTC. The chain recombines TRBV30 with TRBJ2-5; 9 bases match TRBD2. V was pared by 5 bases and J by 4 bases, with 5 bases of the junction left unmatched. Germline assignment: CDR1 GTSNPN and CDR2 SVGIG (reference sequence). This CDR3 has 13 amino acids. The complete variable domain, with remaining parts taken from reference TRBV30 and TRBJ2-5, reads SQTIHQWPATLVQPVGSPLSLECTVEGTSNPNLYWYRQAAGRGLQLLFYSVGIGQISSEVPQNLSASRPQDRQFILSSKKLLLSDSGFYLCAWGWTSAETQYFGPGTRLLVL.

This clone was recorded a few times. The chain recombines TRBV11-2 with TRBJ2-2, with D possibly matching TRBD2 (7 bases). The germline gives CDR1 SGHAT, CDR2 FQNNGV. The V end lost 7 bases, the J end lost 6 bases, and 27 bases lay between the germline ends. The CDR3 spans 18 residues. CDR3 nucleotides: TGTGCCAGCAACGGGGGGCCGGCGGATCCGAGGCGCCCCGGGGAGCTGTTTTTT. It yields the protein CASNGGPADPRRPGELFF.

In its sample, this clone was seen a few times. This chain uses TRBV15 with TRBJ2-7; possible D gene TRBD1, 5 bases. CDR3 length: 16 residues. Trimming stripped 0 bases from V and 2 bases from J, with 14 bases between. Germline CDR1 is LNHNV and CDR2 is YYDKDF (reference sequence). This CDR3 reads CATSRDLARTPYEQYF. DNA for the CDR3: TGTGCCACCAGCAGAGATCTCGCCAGGACACCCTACGAGCAGTACTTC.

This clone was seen only a few times. This chain uses TRBV9 with TRBJ1-1, with TRBD1 identical over 7 bases. The V and J ends lost 0 bases and 7 bases, in that order; junction bases with no gene match: 6. CDR3 length: 14 residues. Germline V gives CDR1 SGDLS, CDR2 YYNGEE. CDR3 protein: CASSVARDRDEAFF. The CDR3 nucleotides are TGTGCCAGCAGCGTAGCTCGAGACAGGGATGAAGCTTTCTTT.

The J gene is TRBJ2-2, the V gene TRBV4-2; 11 positions agree with TRBD2. CDR1 and CDR2 from the germline V gene are LGHNA and YNFKEQ. The CDR3 runs 19 residues. Trimming at V came to 0 bases and at J to 6 bases, leaving 12 bases not matched to a gene. In DNA form, the CDR3 reads TGTGCCAGCAGCCAAGAGATCGTAGCGGGAGGGCCTTTAGCCGGGGAGCTGTTTTTT. Its translation: CASSQEIVAGGPLAGELFF.

This clone was seen a handful of times. The chain has TRBV7-2 and TRBJ2-5; 7 nucleotides align to TRBD2. V lost 8 bases and J lost 4; bases outside the gene matches: 10. CDR1 is SGHTA and CDR2 is FQGNSA in the germline V gene. This CDR3 comprises 14 residues. The CDR3, as DNA: TGTGCCAGCGGTCGGGCCGGGGGGAGAGAGACCCAGTACTTC. It encodes CASGRAGGRETQYF.

This clone was detected only a few times. Other nucleotide sequences from this sample produce the same CDR3. V gene TRBV5-1 combines with J gene TRBJ1-1; D not certain. The germline V gene has CDR1 SGHRS and CDR2 YFSETQ. Trimming left V 0 bases short and J 0 bases short, with 3 bases between. CDR3 length: 13 residues. In nucleotides, the CDR3 is TGCGCCAGCAGCTTGGCTGTGAACACTGAAGCTTTCTTT. Encoded protein: CASSLAVNTEAFF. Together with reference TRBV5-1 and TRBJ1-1, the CDR3 gives the full variable domain: KAGVTQTPRYLIKTRGQQVTLSCSPISGHRSVSWYQQTPGQGLQFLFEYFSETQRNKGNFPGRFSGRQFSNSRSEMNVSTLELGDSALYLCASSLAVNTEAFFGQGTRLTVV.